Presented here are 5 T cell receptor beta chains from one specimen sequenced in a study of T cell changes during pregnancy in multiple sclerosis. The protocol was immunoSEQ multiplex PCR, while the TCRdb copy is restricted to in-frame clones and leaves out a portion. The table records 13,000 to 15,000 clones, approximately 93% of them present only once. The sequencing here drew on peripheral blood, taken in the second trimester of pregnancy. The receptors derive from a female donor in good health, enrolled as a control in a pregnancy study.

The V gene is TRBV6-4, the J gene TRBJ2-1, with TRBD2 matching over 14 bases. V lost 4 bases and J lost 8; bases outside the gene matches: 1. The CDR3 loop spans 14 amino acids. The germline V gene has CDR1 MRHNA and CDR2 SNTAGT. The CDR3 is CASSGLAGGHEQFF. Here the CDR3 DNA reads TGTGCCAGCAGTGGACTAGCGGGGGGGCATGAGCAGTTCTTC.

V gene TRBV9 combines with J gene TRBJ2-1; no clear D. Germline V gives CDR1 SGDLS, CDR2 YYNGEE. This CDR3 has 13 amino acids. Trimming removed 1 base from V and 5 bases from J, with 7 bases in between. The CDR3 bases are TGTGCCAGCAGCGTATCTCCAGACAATGAGCAGTTCTTC. Its protein is CASSVSPDNEQFF.

CDR3 loop: CASKGSIGGGGYEQYF. The CDR3 nucleotides read TGTGCCAGCAAGGGTAGTATTGGGGGTGGGGGGTACGAGCAGTACTTC. The chain combines TRBV2 with TRBJ2-7; D might be TRBD2 (6 bases). Germline V gene sequence: CDR1 SNHLY, CDR2 FYNNEI. Trimming shortened V by 7 bases and J by 4 bases, and 23 bases separated the two germline ends. CDR3 size: 16 residues.

The chain joins TRBV9 to TRBJ2-5; 14 nucleotides agree with TRBD2. With 3 bases clipped from V and 1 base from J, the junction kept 11 bases outside the gene matches. The CDR3 runs 19 residues. Germline V gene lookup returns CDR1 SGDLS and CDR2 YYNGEE. CDR3 coding DNA: TGTGCCAGCAGCGCCCCATCGGGACTAGCGGGGGTGACCCAAGAGACCCAGTACTTC. As protein: CASSAPSGLAGVTQETQYF. The whole variable domain, remainder taken from reference TRBV9 and TRBJ2-5, is DSGVTQTPKHLITATGQRVTLRCSPRSGDLSVYWYQQSLDQGLQFLIQYYNGEERAKGNILERFSAQQFPDLHSELNLSSLELGDSALYFCASSAPSGLAGVTQETQYFGPGTRLLVL.

The rearrangement uses TRBV18 and TRBJ1-6; D gene ambiguous. The CDR3 has 16 amino acids. Trimming removed 0 bases at V and 12 bases at J, with 18 bases between. Germline CDR1 is KGHSH and CDR2 is LQKENI. The DNA for the CDR3 is TGTGCCAGCTCACCACCTCGGACTGAGGGAAGTGGACCCCTCCACTTT. It codes for CASSPPRTEGSGPLHF.